This passage covers 29 T cell receptor beta chains from one sample sequenced in a study of vaccination and CD4 T cells after COVID-19. Treatment denoted: approximately nine-day PBMC culture with coronavirus spike peptide pools or control peptides (ViraFEST assay). These receptors have no identified antigens. Researchers used the Oncomine TCR Beta short-read assay to sequence DNA from cultured CD4+ T cells. Via MiXCR, TCRdb re-called the PCR reads, giving one row per CDR3 protein. This sample carries over 10,000 distinct CDR3 sequences, approximately 40% of them seen once, and the ten largest clones take about 9.8%. Material: CD4+ T cells from blood, cultured in vitro. The receptors originated from a human donor who had recovered from COVID-19.

DNA of the CDR3: TGTGCCTGGAGAACGAGCAGGAGCACAGATACGCAGTATTTT. The encoded protein is CAWRTSRSTDTQYF. The chain combines TRBV30 with TRBJ2-3; D is ambiguous. CDR1 and CDR2 from the germline V gene are GTSNPN and SVGIG (reference sequence). V lost 3 bases to trimming and J lost 0 bases, with 10 bases between them. This CDR3 spans 14 amino acids.

The genes are TRBV5-4 and TRBJ2-2, with D possibly TRBD2 on 7 matching bases. The V end lost 5 bases, the J end lost 2 bases, and 13 bases lay between the germline ends. Per germline, CDR1 SGHNT and CDR2 YYREEE (reference sequence). The length of the CDR3 is 15 residues. The CDR3 coding sequence is TGTGCCAGCAGAGGGGGGGGTAGTAACACCGGGGAGCTGTTTTTT. It yields the protein CASRGGGSNTGELFF.

The CDR3 loop reads CASSKPVEDTQYF. The CDR3, as DNA: TGTGCCAGCAGCAAACCCGTCGAGGATACGCAGTATTTT. The V call is TRBV5-8, the J call TRBJ2-3; the D is unclear. The CDR3 extends over 13 amino acids. CDR1 is SGHTS and CDR2 is YDEGEE in the germline V gene. V was pared by 4 bases and J by 6 bases, with 12 bases between.

The chain couples TRBV20-1 to TRBJ2-1, with D hard to call. From germline, CDR1 is DFQATT and CDR2 SNEGSKA (reference sequence). The CDR3 has 15 residues. V gave up 0 bases and J gave up 7 bases, with 16 bases separating them. The CDR3 DNA reads TGCAGTGCTAGAGACGAAGCCCGGCCTGTGAATGAGCAGTTCTTC. It encodes CSARDEARPVNEQFF.

The rearrangement uses TRBV7-2 and TRBJ2-1, with D maybe TRBD2 (5 bases). CDR3 size: 13 residues. Germline CDR1 SGHTA, CDR2 FQGNSA. Trimming cost V 5 bases and J 4 bases, with 9 bases left between them. Here the CDR3 reads CASSPQRYNEQFF. In DNA form, the CDR3 reads TGTGCCAGCAGCCCGCAGCGGTACAATGAGCAGTTCTTC.

The DNA of the CDR3 is TGTGCCAGCAGGCCCGGACAGGGCTCCTACGAGCAGTACTTC. This gives the protein CASRPGQGSYEQYF. This chain connects TRBV6-1 to TRBJ2-7, with 8 bases aligning to TRBD1. The germline V gene encodes CDR1 MNHNS and CDR2 SASEGT. This CDR3 has 14 amino acids. V was clipped by 6 bases and J by 0 bases; unmatched bases: 4.

The CDR3 reads CASSPGTGPYEQYF. CDR3 DNA: TGTGCCAGCAGCCCCGGGACAGGGCCCTACGAGCAGTACTTC. The chain carries TRBV2 and TRBJ2-7; 9 positions match TRBD1. J lost 2 bases, V lost 6 bases, and 5 bases had no gene match. The length of the CDR3 is 14 residues. Germline-derived CDR1 and CDR2 are SNHLY and FYNNEI.

This clonotype showed up just a few times. The chain couples TRBV6-2 or TRBV6-3 to TRBJ1-1; D unresolved. Germline lookup yields CDR1 MNHEY and CDR2 SVGEGT. V lost 5 bases and J 4 bases, leaving 14 bases between the germline ends. The length of the CDR3 is 14 residues. For the CDR3, the DNA is TGTGCCAGCAGTGCGTGGGCGGGGAGCACTGAAGCTTTCTTT. The encoded protein is CASSAWAGSTEAFF.

V usage is TRBV6-1 and J usage is TRBJ2-2; D is unresolved. CDR1 and CDR2 (germline): MNHNS, SASEGT. V lost 5 bases and J 7 bases, leaving 5 bases between the germline ends. This CDR3 comprises 11 residues. CDR3 bases: TGTGCCAGCAGTCATTACGGGGAGCTGTTTTTT. Protein product: CASSHYGELFF.

This clonotype occurred a few times. The rearrangement uses TRBV7-8 and TRBJ2-7; a possible D gene is TRBD2 (6 bases). Germline V gene data show CDR1 as SGHVS and CDR2 as FQNEAQ. Trimming took off 5 bases at V and 0 bases at J, with 20 bases between the two ends. The CDR3 totals 17 residues. CDR3 in amino acids: CASSPRSGDSLSYEQYF. The CDR3, as DNA: TGTGCCAGCAGCCCCAGGTCGGGGGACTCCCTCTCCTACGAGCAGTACTTC. Variable domain in full (rest from reference TRBV7-8 and TRBJ2-7): GAGVSQSPRYKVAKRGQDVALRCDPISGHVSLFWYQQALGQGPEFLTYFQNEAQLDKSGLPSDRFFAERPEGSVSTLKIQRTQQEDSAVYLCASSPRSGDSLSYEQYFGPGTRLTVT.

The rearrangement joins TRBV19 to TRBJ2-5, with 9 bases aligning to TRBD1. V was clipped by 5 bases and J by 2 bases; unmatched bases: 6. Germline values: CDR1 LNHDA, CDR2 SQIVND (reference sequence). CDR3 length equals 15 residues. The chain's CDR3 is CASSLQGAGQETQYF. CDR3 sequence (DNA): TGTGCCAGTAGTTTACAGGGGGCTGGTCAAGAGACCCAGTACTTC. The variable domain in full, with the rest retrieved from reference TRBV19 and TRBJ2-5, is DGGITQSPKYLFRKEGQNVTLSCEQNLNHDAMYWYRQDPGQGLRLIYYSQIVNDFQKGDIAEGYSVSREKKESFPLTVTSAQKNPTAFYLCASSLQGAGQETQYFGPGTRLLVL.

This clonotype is large within its sample. V usage is TRBV20-1 and J usage is TRBJ1-5, with TRBD1 as a possible D gene (5 bases). Trimming took 6 bases from V and 3 from J, leaving 15 bases between them. The CDR3 is 14 amino acids. Germline CDR1 is DFQATT and CDR2 is SNEGSKA (reference sequence). This CDR3 reads CSAQTLGPNQPQHF. Written as DNA, the CDR3 is TGCAGTGCGCAAACACTGGGGCCCAATCAGCCCCAGCATTTT.

In its sample, this clonotype was seen once. The rearrangement uses TRBV5-1 and TRBJ1-2; D is perhaps TRBD1 (6 bases). Germline loops: CDR1 SGHRS, CDR2 YFSETQ. The length of the CDR3 is 14 residues. V was shortened by 2 bases and J by 4 bases, with 12 bases between the two germline ends. Here the CDR3 reads CASSLNGQTYGYTF. For the CDR3, the DNA is TGCGCCAGCAGCTTAAATGGACAGACCTATGGCTACACCTTC.

J is TRBJ2-2 and V is TRBV10-3; TRBD2 matches 9 bases. Germline loops: CDR1 ENHRY, CDR2 SYGVKD. CDR3 length: 16 amino acids. The V gene end was trimmed by 0 bases and the J gene end by 5 bases; junction bases not matched to a gene: 4. This chain's CDR3 is CAISESGSGRTGELFF. In DNA, the CDR3 is TGTGCCATCAGTGAGTCGGGTAGCGGGAGAACCGGGGAGCTGTTTTTT.

This clonotype has only a few counts. The gene calls are TRBV30 and TRBJ1-6; D is uncertain. This CDR3 is 15 amino acids long. Germline V gene sequence: CDR1 GTSNPN, CDR2 SVGIG (reference sequence). V was trimmed by 4 bases and J by 2 bases, leaving 12 bases between them. The DNA for the CDR3 is TGTGCCTGGACCGGGTTAGTGGCCTATAATTCACCCCTCCACTTT. Protein product: CAWTGLVAYNSPLHF.

The rearrangement joins TRBV5-1 to TRBJ2-7; 8 bases line up with TRBD2. The junction had 6 bases not matched to a gene; V was cut back by 4 bases and J by 0 bases. The CDR3 sequence is 15 residues long. Germline lookup yields CDR1 SGHRS and CDR2 YFSETQ. This chain's CDR3 is CASSSLAGHSYEQYF. DNA of the CDR3: TGCGCCAGCAGCAGCCTAGCGGGCCACTCCTACGAGCAGTACTTC.

This chain connects TRBV20-1 to TRBJ1-1; D unresolved. Germline V gene sequence: CDR1 DFQATT, CDR2 SNEGSKA (reference sequence). V lost 1 base, J lost 1 base, and 4 bases lay in between. The CDR3 covers 12 residues. The DNA of the CDR3 is TGCAGTGCTAGAGCCGGGAACACTGAAGCTTTCTTT. Translated, it gives CSARAGNTEAFF.

V usage is TRBV7-9 and J usage is TRBJ1-3, with 9 bases that match TRBD1. The ends lost 6 bases at V and 2 bases at J; junction bases unmatched: 5. The CDR3 runs 15 residues. Germline assignment: CDR1 SEHNR and CDR2 FQNEAQ (reference sequence). CDR3 sequence: CASRPGQGPGNTIYF. The CDR3 DNA reads TGTGCCAGCAGGCCAGGACAGGGGCCTGGAAACACCATATATTTT. The full variable domain, its missing parts supplied by reference TRBV7-9 and TRBJ1-3, is DTGVSQNPRHKITKRGQNVTFRCDPISEHNRLYWYRQTLGQGPEFLTYFQNEAQLEKSRLLSDRFSAERPKGSFSTLEIQRTEQGDSAMYLCASRPGQGPGNTIYFGEGSWLTVV.

This clonotype was seen more than once but under ten times. The chain combines TRBV19 with TRBJ1-2; D unresolved. V lost 6 bases to trimming and J lost 4 bases, with 15 bases between them. This CDR3 region has 14 residues. Germline V CDR1 and CDR2: LNHDA, SQIVND (reference sequence). The CDR3 spells CASSGPTSGYGYTF. The CDR3 DNA follows: TGTGCCAGTAGCGGACCGACCTCCGGCTATGGCTACACCTTC.

This clonotype was counted a few times. The V and J genes are TRBV6-5 and TRBJ1-6; D may be TRBD1 (5 bases). The germline V and J ends were trimmed by 0 bases and 0 bases, with 12 bases remaining between them. This CDR3 spans 18 amino acids. Germline V gene sequence: CDR1 MNHEY, CDR2 SVGAGI. CDR3 nucleotides: TGTGCCAGCAGTTACTCGATCGCAGGGAGCTCCTATAATTCACCCCTCCACTTT. The encoded protein is CASSYSIAGSSYNSPLHF.

The chain couples TRBV28 to TRBJ1-1; D is uncertain. CDR3 length: 13 amino acids. V lost 3 bases, J lost 2 bases, and 7 bases lay in between. The germline V gene has CDR1 MDHEN and CDR2 SYDVKM. This CDR3 is CASSLGSNTEAFF. The CDR3 DNA is TGTGCCAGCAGTTTGGGCAGTAACACTGAAGCTTTCTTT.

The chain joins TRBV29-1 to TRBJ2-3; TRBD1 agrees at 8 bases. Germline trimming cut 8 bases from V and 3 bases from J; bases unmatched to any gene: 4. Germline lookup yields CDR1 SQVTM and CDR2 ANQGSEA. This CDR3 has 12 amino acids. The CDR3 bases are TGCAGCTTCGGACAGGGTACAGATACGCAGTATTTT. This encodes CSFGQGTDTQYF.

This clonotype was picked up a small number of times. The rearrangement uses TRBV10-2 and TRBJ1-6; no clear D gene. The germline V and J ends were trimmed by 0 bases and 7 bases, with 13 bases remaining between them. CDR3 length equals 16 residues. Germline V gene lookup returns CDR1 WSHSY and CDR2 SAAADI. CDR3 sequence (DNA): TGCGCCAGCAGTGAGTCGAGTTATTATCAGAATTCACCCCTCCACTTT. Its protein is CASSESSYYQNSPLHF.

This clonotype showed up just a few times. V usage is TRBV19 and J usage is TRBJ1-5, with D possibly being TRBD1 (5 bases). Trimming stripped 2 bases from V and 7 bases from J, with 9 bases between. CDR3 size: 13 residues. Germline V gene sequence: CDR1 LNHDA, CDR2 SQIVND (reference sequence). The CDR3 sequence is CASSIRGEQPQHF. CDR3 nucleotide sequence: TGTGCCAGTAGTATACGGGGGGAGCAGCCCCAGCATTTT.

This clonotype was detected a few times. The chain uses TRBV6-1 and TRBJ2-7, with D perhaps being TRBD1 or TRBD2 (5 bases each). There are 15 residues in the CDR3. The V and J ends lost 5 bases and 0 bases respectively, with 14 bases between them. The V gene's germline CDR1 is MNHNS and CDR2 SASEGT. The CDR3 here is CASSHGTASSYEQYF. The CDR3 region has the DNA TGTGCCAGCAGTCACGGGACGGCGAGCTCCTACGAGCAGTACTTC.

This clonotype has just a few counts. The chain employs TRBV20-1 and TRBJ1-1, with D hard to call. This CDR3 is 13 amino acids long. Trimming took 6 bases from V and 0 from J, leaving 11 bases between them. From germline, CDR1 is DFQATT and CDR2 SNEGSKA (reference sequence). The CDR3 DNA follows: TGCAGTGCCACCCGAGGGATGAACACTGAAGCTTTCTTT. Translated: CSATRGMNTEAFF.

By frequency in the sample, this clonotype is large (0.1 to 1%). This chain uses TRBV20-1 with TRBJ2-7; tentatively, D is TRBD2 (5 bases). CDR3 length equals 15 residues. The germline V gene has CDR1 DFQATT and CDR2 SNEGSKA (reference sequence). Trimming removed 1 base from V and 5 bases from J, with 18 bases in between. The CDR3, as DNA: TGCAGTGCTAGAGGACCGGGGTCGCGAATCAACGAGCAGTACTTC. Protein sequence: CSARGPGSRINEQYF.

The rearrangement joins TRBV5-8 to TRBJ1-5; D ambiguous. The CDR3 consists of 12 residues. Per germline, CDR1 SGHTS and CDR2 YDEGEE. V was clipped by 9 bases and J by 5 bases, with 12 bases between them. The CDR3 loop reads CATHWGDQPQHF. The CDR3 DNA follows: TGTGCCACCCATTGGGGTGATCAGCCCCAGCATTTT. Using reference TRBV5-8 and TRBJ1-5 for the parts outside the CDR3, the full variable domain is EAGVTQSPTHLIKTRGQQATLRCSPISGHTSVYWYQQALGLGLQFLLWYDEGEERNRGNFPPRFSGRQFPNYSSELNVNALELEDSALYLCATHWGDQPQHFGDGTRLSIL.

The gene calls are TRBV12-3 or TRBV12-4 and TRBJ2-5, with D perhaps TRBD2 (6 bases). Trimming removed 5 bases from V and 5 bases from J, with 39 bases in between. CDR3 length: 22 amino acids. For the CDR3, the DNA is TGTGCCAGCAGTCCCCGATCAGGTTTCACAGTGACCCCGGGACGGAGGGTCGAGACCCAGTACTTC. Residues: CASSPRSGFTVTPGRRVETQYF.